This record covers a single T cell receptor (beta chain). Its antigen is undetermined. This record belongs to a study of T cell responses to AZD1222 COVID-19 vaccine. Study conclusions and caveats: Donors skewed white British and female; clonal diversity was possibly underestimated. Baseline antibody screening turned up just a handful of seropositive AZD1222 recipients. Researchers took repertoire samples only after the peak T cell response had come.

Profiled with immunoSEQ multiplex PCR; TCRdb holds only in-frame clones, not every one. The sample has 110,000 or so clones; around 90% are singletons. V was clipped by 5 bases and J by 3 bases, with 13 bases between them. The CDR3 sequence is 14 residues long. Germline loops: CDR1 SGHTA, CDR2 FQGNSA. This clonotype was obtained from an adult in good health. Specimen: peripheral blood, collected on day 0 of MenACWY control vaccination. This chain connects TRBV7-2 to TRBJ1-2; TRBD1 is a possible D gene (5 bases). This CDR3 reads CASSSHGAYYGYTF. Written as DNA, the CDR3 is TGTGCCAGCAGCAGCCACGGGGCCTACTATGGCTACACCTTC. Based on the CDR3 plus reference TRBV7-2 and TRBJ1-2, the full variable domain is GAGVSQSPSNKVTEKGKDVELRCDPISGHTALYWYRQSLGQGLEFLIYFQGNSAPDKSGLPSDRFSAERTGGSVSTLTIQRTQQEDSAVYLCASSSHGAYYGYTFGSGTRLTVV.